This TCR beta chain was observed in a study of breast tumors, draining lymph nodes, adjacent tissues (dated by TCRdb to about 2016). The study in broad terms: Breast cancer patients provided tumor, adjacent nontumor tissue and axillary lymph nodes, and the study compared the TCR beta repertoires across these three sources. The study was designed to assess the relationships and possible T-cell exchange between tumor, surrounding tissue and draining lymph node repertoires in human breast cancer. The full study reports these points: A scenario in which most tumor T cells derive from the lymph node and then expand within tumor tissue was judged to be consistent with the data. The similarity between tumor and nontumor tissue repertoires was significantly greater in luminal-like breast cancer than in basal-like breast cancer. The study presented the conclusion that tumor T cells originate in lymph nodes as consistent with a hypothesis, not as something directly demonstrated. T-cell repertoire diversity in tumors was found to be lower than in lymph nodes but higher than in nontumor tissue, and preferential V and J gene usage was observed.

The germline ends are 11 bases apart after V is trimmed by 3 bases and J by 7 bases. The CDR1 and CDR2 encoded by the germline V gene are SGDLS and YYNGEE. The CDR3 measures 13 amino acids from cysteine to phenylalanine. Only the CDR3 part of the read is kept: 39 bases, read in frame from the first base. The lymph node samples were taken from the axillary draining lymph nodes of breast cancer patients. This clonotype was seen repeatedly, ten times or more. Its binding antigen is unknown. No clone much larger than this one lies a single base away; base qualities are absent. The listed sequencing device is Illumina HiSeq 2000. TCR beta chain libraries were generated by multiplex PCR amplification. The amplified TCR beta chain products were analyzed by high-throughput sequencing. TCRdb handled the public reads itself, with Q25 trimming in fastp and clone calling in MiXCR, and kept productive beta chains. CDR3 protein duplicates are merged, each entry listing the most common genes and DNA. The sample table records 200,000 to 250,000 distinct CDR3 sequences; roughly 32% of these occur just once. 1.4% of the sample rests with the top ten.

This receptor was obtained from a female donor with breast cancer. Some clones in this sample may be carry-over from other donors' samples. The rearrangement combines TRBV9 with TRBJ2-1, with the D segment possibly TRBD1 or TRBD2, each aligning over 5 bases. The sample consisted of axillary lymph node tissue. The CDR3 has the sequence CASSGGKRNEQFF. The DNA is TGTGCCAGCAGCGGGGGGAAGAGAAATGAGCAGTTCTTC.